The rows below give T cell receptor beta chains drawn from one sample of a study of cytomegalovirus exposure and HLA in healthy donors. Only in-frame clones appear in the TCRdb table, and some are missing; sequencing was by immunoSEQ multiplex PCR. Here the sample spans about 60,000 clones, approximately 95% being singletons. The sample comprised PBMCs. These receptor sequences come from a woman between 18 and 30 years old in good health and CMV-seronegative. Each CDR3 is given with its conserved first and last residue. Each record gives: CDR3 DNA, CDR3 protein, V gene, clone size, J gene, D gene. The D gene is left open where the match is weak. Clone size appears in some rows only: once, few, many, or a class for an expanded clone.

TGTGCCAGCAGTTACTACTGGCAGGGGATTGGCACTGAAGCTTTCTTT | CASSYYWQGIGTEAFF | TRBV6-5 | - | TRBJ1-1 | -
TGTGCCAGCAGCACCTACAATGAGCAGTTCTTC | CASSTYNEQFF | TRBV28 | once | TRBJ2-1 | -
TGTGCCAGCAGCCCAGGGGGCAGGAGCAATCAGCCCCAGCATTTT | CASSPGGRSNQPQHF | TRBV28 | - | TRBJ1-5 | TRBD1
TGTGCCAGCAGCGCCAGCAGGACTAGTGGCACCGGGGAGCTGTTTTTT | CASSASRTSGTGELFF | TRBV11-2 | - | TRBJ2-2 | TRBD2
TGTGCCAGCAGCCCGGGGGGTTATAGCAATCAGCCCCAGCATTTT | CASSPGGYSNQPQHF | TRBV7-2 | once | TRBJ1-5 | -
TGTGCCAGCAGCCGCGGACTAGCGGGGGACCCAGCGGGAGATACGCAGTATTTT | CASSRGLAGDPAGDTQYF | TRBV5-8 | - | TRBJ2-3 | TRBD2
TGTGCCAGCAGTGAAGAGAGGACAGGAGACCAAGAGACCCAGTACTTC | CASSEERTGDQETQYF | TRBV2 | - | TRBJ2-5 | TRBD1
TGTGCCAGCAGCTTAGTAGGGGTTGGCAATCAGCCCCAGCATTTT | CASSLVGVGNQPQHF | TRBV7-2 | - | TRBJ1-5 | -
TGTGCCAGCAGCCGCCCACGGGGAAACACCATATATTTT | CASSRPRGNTIYF | TRBV5-6 | - | TRBJ1-3 | -
TGTGCCAGCAGCAAGACCAGGGCACCTAATGAAAAACTGTTTTTT | CASSKTRAPNEKLFF | TRBV11-2 | - | TRBJ1-4 | -
TGTGCCAGCAGCCACGACAGGACGTATGGCTACACCTTC | CASSHDRTYGYTF | TRBV5-5 | - | TRBJ1-2 | -
TGTGCCAGCAAGACAGGGGGTGGGGAAAAACTGTTTTTT | CASKTGGGEKLFF | TRBV2 | - | TRBJ1-4 | TRBD1
TGTGCCAGTAGTATTTACGGCGGGTCGACCTACGAGCAGTACTTC | CASSIYGGSTYEQYF | TRBV19 | - | TRBJ2-7 | -
TGTGCCAGCAGCTTATTAGGACAAAGGGGACAGCTGAACACTGAAGCTTTCTTT | CASSLLGQRGQLNTEAFF | TRBV7-9 | - | TRBJ1-1 | TRBD1
TGTGCCAGCAGTGAAGGCGGATATCAGCCCCAGCATTTT | CASSEGGYQPQHF | TRBV6-1 | once | TRBJ1-5 | -
TGTGCCAGCAGCTTGGAGGGGGCGCGGGGCTACACCTTC | CASSLEGARGYTF | TRBV5-8 | - | TRBJ1-2 | TRBD1
TGTGCCAGCAGCTTCTCACTTAACAATGAGCAGTTCTTC | CASSFSLNNEQFF | TRBV7-9 | - | TRBJ2-1 | -
TGTGCCAGCAGCTTTGGCAGGGGGCAGGAGACGGACACTGAAGCTTTCTTT | CASSFGRGQETDTEAFF | TRBV7-8 | - | TRBJ1-1 | TRBD1
TGTGCCAGCAGCTTGGTCCAGGCTTGGAACACCATATATTTT | CASSLVQAWNTIYF | TRBV5-6 | once | TRBJ1-3 | -
TGTGCCAGCTCACCTATCACCGGGGAGCTGTTTTTT | CASSPITGELFF | TRBV18 | - | TRBJ2-2 | -
TGTGCCAGCAGAGGGACAGGGAGGGATTCACCCCTCCACTTT | CASRGTGRDSPLHF | TRBV9 | - | TRBJ1-6 | TRBD1
TGTGCCAGCAGCGTAGCAGGGAACCACGAGCAGTACTTC | CASSVAGNHEQYF | TRBV9 | - | TRBJ2-7 | -
TGTGCCAGCAGTGCGATTACTTCGGTAAATGAGCAGTTCTTC | CASSAITSVNEQFF | TRBV2 | - | TRBJ2-1 | -
TGTGCCAGCAAGCTAGCGGGAGAGAGTGTAGCGCAGTATTTT | CASKLAGESVAQYF | TRBV6-1 | - | TRBJ2-3 | TRBD2
TGTGCCAGCAGCTCGGGACTAGATTCCAATGAGCAGTTCTTC | CASSSGLDSNEQFF | TRBV7-7 | - | TRBJ2-1 | TRBD2
TGTGCCAGCAGTGGCCCGGCGGGACTAGCGGATACGCAGTATTTT | CASSGPAGLADTQYF | TRBV25-1 | - | TRBJ2-3 | TRBD2
TGTGCCAGCTGGTTTTCGGGACAGGGTCTCTCCGGGGAGCTGTTTTTT | CASWFSGQGLSGELFF | TRBV7-3 | once | TRBJ2-2 | TRBD1
TGTGCCAGCAGCCGTCAGGGGGCGATCTACAATGAGCAGTTCTTC | CASSRQGAIYNEQFF | TRBV5-6 | - | TRBJ2-1 | TRBD1